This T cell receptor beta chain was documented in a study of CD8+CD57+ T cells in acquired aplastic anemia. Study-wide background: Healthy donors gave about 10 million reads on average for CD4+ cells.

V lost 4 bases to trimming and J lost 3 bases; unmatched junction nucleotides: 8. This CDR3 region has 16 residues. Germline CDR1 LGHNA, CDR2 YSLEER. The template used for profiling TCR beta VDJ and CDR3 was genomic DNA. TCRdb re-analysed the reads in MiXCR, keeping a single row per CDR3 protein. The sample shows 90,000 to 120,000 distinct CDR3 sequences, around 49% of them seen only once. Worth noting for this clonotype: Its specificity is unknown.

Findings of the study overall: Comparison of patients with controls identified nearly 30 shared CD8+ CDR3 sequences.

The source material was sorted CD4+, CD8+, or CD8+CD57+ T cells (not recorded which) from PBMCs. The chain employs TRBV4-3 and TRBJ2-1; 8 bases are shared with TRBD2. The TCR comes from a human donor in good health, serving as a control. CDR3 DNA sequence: TGCGCCAGCAGCCTAACCCGGGGGGGCCTCTACAATGAGCAGTTCTTC. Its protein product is CASSLTRGGLYNEQFF.